This T cell receptor beta chain was documented in a study of identical twins. The study, taken as a whole, reports: Researchers reported weaker excess twin sharing in beta out-of-frame sequences. Zero-insertion analyses were open to partial confounding by invariant MAIT and iNKT cells.

Unique molecular identifiers were in the cDNA, with template-switch universal primer binding. TCRdb processed the 5' RACE reads anew with MiXCR; each CDR3 protein has one entry. There are about 450,000 distinct CDR3 sequences in the sample; approximately 17% occur only once, and approximately 12% lies in the top ten. CDR1 and CDR2 (germline): MGHRA, YSYEKL. J was trimmed by 2 bases and V by 0 bases; bases with no gene match: 3. The length of the CDR3 is 15 residues. Healthy Caucasians supplied all donations. Regarding this clonotype: Its target is unknown.

The rearrangement links TRBV4-1 to TRBJ2-7, with 8 nucleotides matching TRBD2. This clonotype was obtained from a man aged 45-60 years in good health. Sequencing input: naive T cells sorted from blood. CDR3: CASSQDSRGAYEQYF. The CDR3 bases are TGCGCCAGCAGCCAAGACTCGCGGGGGGCCTACGAGCAGTACTTC.